This T cell receptor beta chain was obtained from a study of chemoradiotherapy in HPV16-positive cancers. Study-wide findings and caveats: The functional HPV-specific definition rests on just a couple of HPV16-positive patients. Non-HPV-specific T cells did not expand in tumors during treatment, whereas candidate HPV-specific clones and E7-related motifs did.

Only in-frame clones appear in the TCRdb table, and some are missing; sequencing was by immunoSEQ multiplex PCR. The sample lists 1,200 to 1,500 clones, about 85% occurring once. Trimming cost V 1 base and J 7 bases, with 13 bases left between them. The length of the CDR3 is 15 residues. Germline V lookup: CDR1 SNHLY, CDR2 FYNNEI. Repertoires were sampled repeatedly during chemoradiotherapy. This clone was seen only once. Its antigen remains unidentified. The rearrangement uses TRBV2 and TRBJ1-4; the D is unclear. This sample comprised tumor tissue, obtained from a patient who underwent chemoradiotherapy. The clonotype comes from a human donor with HPV-associated anogenital cancer. CDR3 bases: TGTGCCAGCAGTGAAGTGCCTGGGAGAGGTGAAAAACTGTTTTTT. Protein product: CASSEVPGRGEKLFF.